This T cell receptor beta chain was retrieved from a study of CD8+ T cells in alopecia areata. The sequencing template was cDNA reverse transcribed from extracted RNA. Method: immunoSEQ multiplex PCR; TCRdb's copy keeps in-frame clones and lacks some. The table records 80,000 to 100,000 clones, roughly 47% of them present only once. Germline V gene lookup returns CDR1 GTSNPN and CDR2 SVGIG (reference sequence). The CDR3 is 14 amino acids. The ends were cut back, 3 bases at V and 0 bases at J, with 10 bases in the middle. The sample was CD4+ T cells sorted from blood. This chain connects TRBV30 to TRBJ2-3; TRBD2 is a possible D gene (5 bases). This sequence was found in a human donor with alopecia areata. In DNA form, the CDR3 reads TGTGCCTGGAGGGCCCGGAGGAGCACAGATACGCAGTATTTT. The encoded protein is CAWRARRSTDTQYF.